This paragraph covers one T cell receptor beta chain sequence. Per the germline V gene, CDR1 is SGHDT and CDR2 is YYEEEE. The CDR3 spans 14 residues. Trimming took off 4 bases at V and 1 base at J, with 11 bases between the two ends. Per the original data handling: Amplified reference gene primers provided the basis for estimating nucleated cell counts. Using immunoSEQ multiplex PCR, the repertoire was profiled, and TCRdb retains in-frame clones only, with some absent. Clone size and V and J calls were adopted from that table, with D and trimming inferred from the DNA. The sample yields about 100,000 clones, about 86% seen once. This entry belongs to a study of blood T cell repertoires in COVID-19. Whole-study context: COVID-19 samples collected from the United States, Italy and Spain covered acute and convalescent phases. T cells, B-cell-depleted T cells, or PBMCs provided the cDNA or gDNA that served as material.

The sample consisted of peripheral blood. The TCR sequence derives from a woman in her sixties or seventies in a cohort sampled during active or convalescent COVID-19. This chain joins TRBV5-6 and TRBJ1-2, with D tentatively TRBD1 (5 bases). CDR3 sequence reads: CASSRKTVNYGYTF. As DNA, the CDR3 is TGTGCCAGCAGCCGCAAGACAGTTAACTATGGCTACACCTTC.